The 31 T cell receptor beta chains below were found in one sample sequenced in a study of CD8 T cells in ankylosing spondylitis. TCRdb called the 5' RACE reads again in MiXCR, with one record for every CDR3 protein. The sample lists around 120,000 distinct CDR3 sequences; approximately 25% were seen once. Material: synovial fluid, either unsorted or a sorted T cell fraction (not recorded which). The receptors come from a male donor with ankylosing spondylitis.

The rearrangement joins TRBV24-1 to TRBJ2-1, with 11 bases aligning to TRBD2. The germline CDR1 and CDR2 sequences are KGHDR and SFDVKD. The CDR3 extends over 17 amino acids. Losses at the gene ends were 4 bases for V and 1 base for J; bases not matched to a gene: 5. The CDR3 region is CATSEASGRSSYNEQFF. The CDR3 DNA is TGTGCCACCAGTGAGGCTAGCGGGAGGTCTTCCTACAATGAGCAGTTCTTC.

The J gene is TRBJ2-5, the V gene TRBV20-1; tentative D call: TRBD1 (7 bases). V shed 5 bases and J shed 1 base, with 11 bases lying between them. CDR1 DFQATT and CDR2 SNEGSKA come from the germline V gene (reference sequence). This CDR3 region has 13 residues. The CDR3 DNA reads TGCAGTGCTCGCGGGGACAGCCAAGAGACCCAGTACTTC. It encodes CSARGDSQETQYF.

This clonotype has a handful of counts. V usage is TRBV4-1 and J usage is TRBJ1-1; D gene unclear. Trimming shortened V by 1 base and J by 3 bases, and 15 bases separated the two germline ends. This CDR3 comprises 16 residues. The germline V gene has CDR1 MGHRA and CDR2 YSYEKL. The CDR3 reads CASSQGRDRLYTEAFF. The CDR3 bases are TGCGCCAGCAGCCAAGGAAGGGATCGTCTTTACACTGAAGCTTTCTTT.

The chain links TRBV18 to TRBJ2-3; perhaps D is TRBD1 or TRBD2 (6 bases each). CDR3 size: 16 residues. Germline V gives CDR1 KGHSH, CDR2 LQKENI. Trimming took off 6 bases at V and 0 bases at J, with 16 bases between the two ends. The DNA for the CDR3 is TGTGCCAGCTCGGAGGGGGTCTTTGCTAGCACAGATACGCAGTATTTT. This sequence encodes CASSEGVFASTDTQYF. The full variable domain, rest sourced from reference TRBV18 and TRBJ2-3, is NAGVMQNPRHLVRRRGQEARLRCSPMKGHSHVYWYRQLPEEGLKFMVYLQKENIIDESGMPKERFSAEFPKEGPSILRIQQVVRGDSAAYFCASSEGVFASTDTQYFGPGTRLTVL.

V is TRBV10-3 and J is TRBJ1-1; D may be TRBD1 (6 bases). The CDR3 loop spans 15 amino acids. CDR1 is ENHRY and CDR2 is SYGVKD in the germline V gene. The V end was cut by 2 bases, the J end by 5 bases, with 15 bases between. CDR3 sequence (DNA): TGTGCCATCAGTGAGGCACAGGGAGGTTCGACTGAAGCTTTCTTT. Amino acid sequence: CAISEAQGGSTEAFF.

V usage is TRBV10-3 and J usage is TRBJ1-3, with 10 bases that match TRBD1. Germline CDR1 reads ENHRY; CDR2 reads SYGVKD. The CDR3 contains 14 residues. V shed 6 bases and J 7 bases; nucleotides not matched to a gene: 6. The CDR3 DNA reads TGTGCCATCAGAGATCTGGACAGGGGGAACACCATATATTTT. It is translated as CAIRDLDRGNTIYF.

This clonotype was observed many times. The chain joins TRBV12-3 or TRBV12-4 to TRBJ1-2; 9 bases match TRBD1. After removal of 9 bases from V and 4 bases from J, the junction contained 6 bases not matched to a gene. This CDR3 has 13 amino acids. DNA for the CDR3: TGTGCCAGTACAGGGGGCTATAGCTATGGCTACACCTTC. The encoded protein is CASTGGYSYGYTF.

The chain employs TRBV7-6 and TRBJ2-2, with D unclear. The V end lost 2 bases, the J end lost 1 base, and 11 bases lay between the germline ends. Germline CDR1 and CDR2: SGHVS and FNYEAQ. CDR3 size: 16 residues. CDR3 nucleotide sequence: TGTGCCAGCAGCTTAAGGGTCGGCGGGAACACCGGGGAGCTGTTTTTT. This sequence encodes CASSLRVGGNTGELFF.

V is TRBV20-1 and J is TRBJ2-1, with unresolved D. The CDR3 is 14 amino acids. V was pared by 6 bases and J by 8 bases, with 20 bases between. Germline values: CDR1 DFQATT, CDR2 SNEGSKA (reference sequence). CDR3 residues: CSARSGSSGDEQFF. In DNA, the CDR3 is TGCAGTGCAAGGTCTGGGTCTTCTGGCGATGAGCAGTTCTTC.

In this sample, this clonotype turned up a few times. V is TRBV27 and J is TRBJ2-2; 9 positions match TRBD1. Germline CDR1 and CDR2: MNHEY and SMNVEV (reference sequence). The CDR3 length is 16 residues. The J segment lost 4 bases and the V segment lost 6 bases, leaving 9 bases of the junction unmatched. The DNA for the CDR3 is TGTGCCAGCAGCCATTGGGACAGGGTGATCACCGGGGAGCTGTTTTTT. As protein: CASSHWDRVITGELFF.

The chain joins TRBV7-8 to TRBJ1-5; D gene ambiguous. CDR3 length equals 14 residues. The germline gives CDR1 SGHVS, CDR2 FQNEAQ. Trimming pared 1 base from V and 3 bases from J, leaving 7 bases between. CDR3 DNA: TGTGCCAGCAGCTTAGGTAGAACCAATCAGCCCCAGCATTTT. Amino acids: CASSLGRTNQPQHF.

The genes are TRBV7-2 and TRBJ2-1; D is unresolved. Trimming removed 1 base at V and 9 bases at J, with 13 bases between. This CDR3 is built from 14 residues. Germline V CDR1 and CDR2: SGHTA, FQGNSA. DNA of the CDR3: TGTGCCAGCAGCTTAGGTGGCGGAACGGGTGAGCAGTTCTTC. It translates to CASSLGGGTGEQFF.

The chain is built from TRBV5-6 and TRBJ2-4; D possibly corresponds to TRBD1 (5 bases). The CDR3 sequence is 14 residues long. Trimming cost V 0 bases and J 8 bases, with 12 bases left between them. Germline CDR1 is SGHDT and CDR2 is YYEEEE. As DNA, the CDR3 is TGTGCCAGCAGCTTGGAGGCAGGGTCGGACATTCAGTACTTC. As protein: CASSLEAGSDIQYF.

The J gene is TRBJ1-1, the V gene TRBV19; D call uncertain. The CDR3 has 11 residues. Germline values: CDR1 LNHDA, CDR2 SQIVND (reference sequence). Trimming removed 8 bases from V and 5 bases from J, with 9 bases in between. CDR3: CASGGWTEAFF. CDR3 DNA sequence: TGTGCCAGTGGAGGGTGGACTGAAGCTTTCTTT.

This chain joins TRBV20-1 and TRBJ1-5, with 8 bases lining up with TRBD1. The CDR3 covers 17 residues. From germline, CDR1 is DFQATT and CDR2 SNEGSKA (reference sequence). With V trimmed by 1 base and J by 3 bases, 11 bases remained unmatched. In DNA form, the CDR3 reads TGCAGTGCTAGAGGACTGTTGACAGGGGAATTCAATCAGCCCCAGCATTTT. Translation: CSARGLLTGEFNQPQHF.

This clonotype occurred a few times. This sequence joins TRBV29-1 and TRBJ2-1; 9 bases agree with TRBD2. Germline lookup yields CDR1 SQVTM and CDR2 ANQGSEA. This CDR3 has 12 amino acids. The CDR3 DNA reads as TGCAGTCTAGCGGGAAGTTACAATGAGCAGTTCTTC. This sequence encodes CSLAGSYNEQFF.

The V and J genes are TRBV7-2 and TRBJ1-1; D gene ambiguous. The V gene's germline CDR1 is SGHTA and CDR2 FQGNSA. The CDR3 runs 14 residues. V gave up 3 bases and J gave up 8 bases, with 16 bases separating them. In nucleotides, the CDR3 is TGTGCCAGCAGCTTTACCCCCTTCTCCGGGGAAGCTTTCTTT. Its translation: CASSFTPFSGEAFF.

The rearrangement joins TRBV20-1 to TRBJ2-7; 11 bases are shared with TRBD2. V was clipped by 6 bases and J by 0 bases; unmatched bases: 7. The CDR3 length is 15 residues. Looked up from germline, CDR1 is DFQATT and CDR2 is SNEGSKA (reference sequence). CDR3 DNA: TGCAGTGCCAGACGACTAGCGGGAATCTCCTACGAGCAGTACTTC. Amino acid sequence: CSARRLAGISYEQYF.

This clonotype has just a few counts. The chain uses TRBV20-1 and TRBJ2-5; D is ambiguous. Germline values: CDR1 DFQATT, CDR2 SNEGSKA (reference sequence). With 0 bases removed from V and 1 base from J, the gap between germline ends came to 9 bases. This CDR3 has 14 residues. CDR3 protein: CSARDFGVQETQYF. The CDR3 nucleotides are TGCAGTGCTAGAGATTTTGGTGTCCAAGAGACCCAGTACTTC.

J is TRBJ1-5 and V is TRBV18; D is ambiguous. The CDR3 totals 13 residues. V lost 2 bases to trimming and J lost 7 bases, with 9 bases between them. Germline loops: CDR1 KGHSH, CDR2 LQKENI. CDR3 sequence: CASSPRLRQPQHF. The DNA of the CDR3 is TGTGCCAGCTCACCAAGATTGAGGCAGCCCCAGCATTTT.

The chain couples TRBV24-1 to TRBJ2-5, with 8 bases fitting TRBD1. The CDR3 contains 16 residues. Germline CDR1 is KGHDR and CDR2 is SFDVKD. J lost 5 bases, V lost 3 bases, and 10 bases had no gene match. The CDR3 here is CATSDSRGLGQETQYF. For the CDR3, the DNA is TGTGCCACCAGTGATAGCAGGGGGCTAGGGCAGGAGACCCAGTACTTC.

The chain combines TRBV7-9 with TRBJ1-3; D is unresolved. V lost 11 bases, J lost 2 bases, and 7 bases lay in between. There are 11 residues in the CDR3. CDR1 is SEHNR and CDR2 is FQNEAQ in the germline V gene (reference sequence). CDR3 coding DNA: TGTGCCCCGGGAGCTGGAAACACCATATATTTT. Encoded protein: CAPGAGNTIYF.

This clonotype showed up just once. The chain recombines TRBV4-2 with TRBJ2-1, with D maybe TRBD2 (6 bases). This CDR3 contains 15 residues. Germline V gene sequence: CDR1 LGHNA, CDR2 YNFKEQ. V lost 2 bases to trimming and J lost 6 bases, with 14 bases between them. CDR3 loop: CASSQYGSPSNEQFF. The CDR3 DNA reads TGTGCCAGCAGCCAATACGGGAGTCCCTCCAATGAGCAGTTCTTC.

The chain recombines TRBV7-2 with TRBJ1-2; the match to TRBD1 covers 8 bases. The junction had 9 bases not matched to a gene; V was cut back by 4 bases and J by 5 bases. The CDR3 extends over 15 amino acids. Germline V CDR1 and CDR2: SGHTA, FQGNSA. The CDR3 nucleotides are TGTGCCAGCAGCTCCCAGACAGGGGAGAGGTATGGCTACACCTTC. It codes for CASSSQTGERYGYTF.

The CDR3 reads CASREGGQETQYF. CDR3 in DNA: TGCGCCAGCAGAGAGGGCGGACAAGAGACCCAGTACTTC. The gene calls are TRBV5-1 and TRBJ2-5, with D tentatively TRBD2 (5 bases). The length of the CDR3 is 13 residues. The germline gives CDR1 SGHRS, CDR2 YFSETQ. Between the trimmed V and J ends, which lost 5 bases and 2 bases, there was a span of 10 bases.

This clonotype was recorded a few times. The rearrangement links TRBV5-1 to TRBJ2-5; 13 bases line up with TRBD2. Per germline, CDR1 SGHRS and CDR2 YFSETQ. The V gene end was trimmed by 4 bases and the J gene end by 3 bases; junction bases not matched to a gene: 12. The CDR3 loop spans 18 amino acids. CDR3 in DNA: TGCGCCAGCAGCCCTTACGGACTAGCGGGAGCACAGGAAGAGACCCAGTACTTC. Translation gives CASSPYGLAGAQEETQYF.

The genes are TRBV30 and TRBJ2-7, with 7 bases matching TRBD2. The V gene end was trimmed by 0 bases and the J gene end by 2 bases; junction bases not matched to a gene: 4. The CDR3 spans 14 residues. In germline, CDR1 is GTSNPN, CDR2 SVGIG (reference sequence). The CDR3 DNA sequence: TGTGCCTGGAGTGTATCTAGCGGACCCTACGAGCAGTACTTC. Translation gives CAWSVSSGPYEQYF.

This clonotype was picked up many times. The chain carries TRBV13 and TRBJ2-7; D perhaps matches TRBD2 (5 bases). The V end was cut by 3 bases, the J end by 5 bases, with 11 bases between. Germline CDR1 reads PRHDT; CDR2 reads FYEKMQ (reference sequence). The CDR3 is 13 amino acids. CDR3 DNA: TGTGCCAGCAGCTTTTGGTCCGGGGACGAGCAGTACTTC. Protein sequence: CASSFWSGDEQYF.

This clonotype occurred a few times. This chain connects TRBV20-1 to TRBJ1-3; D may be TRBD1 (6 bases). CDR3 length: 14 residues. CDR1 DFQATT and CDR2 SNEGSKA come from the germline V gene (reference sequence). The V end was cut by 3 bases, the J end by 4 bases, with 13 bases between. The CDR3 sequence is CSARKFTGGNTIYF. For the CDR3, the DNA is TGCAGTGCTAGGAAGTTCACAGGGGGAAACACCATATATTTT.

Only a few counts were recorded for this clonotype. The genes are TRBV20-1 and TRBJ2-1; TRBD2 agrees at 11 bases. The CDR3 spans 17 residues. V shed 5 bases, J shed 0 bases, and the junction held 9 bases outside the gene matches. Germline lookup yields CDR1 DFQATT and CDR2 SNEGSKA (reference sequence). The CDR3 reads CSASLGLAGSSYNEQFF. DNA for the CDR3: TGCAGTGCTTCTTTAGGACTAGCGGGCAGCTCCTACAATGAGCAGTTCTTC.

This clonotype was seen ten or more times. This sequence joins TRBV5-1 and TRBJ2-5; the match to TRBD2 covers 13 bases. Germline V gene data show CDR1 as SGHRS and CDR2 as YFSETQ. The CDR3 runs 16 residues. V shed 1 base and J 4 bases; nucleotides not matched to a gene: 4. This chain's CDR3 is CASSLSGLAGAETQYF. The CDR3 region has the DNA TGCGCCAGCAGCTTGTCAGGACTAGCGGGAGCAGAGACCCAGTACTTC.